This T cell receptor (beta chain) originates from a study of CD8+ T cells in alopecia areata. Described treatment: oral pan-JAK inhibitor, 5-10 mg twice daily. The sequencing template was cDNA reverse transcribed from extracted RNA. Data came from immunoSEQ multiplex PCR; TCRdb stores just in-frame clones and leaves some out. Among roughly 190,000 clones listed, approximately 56% were seen once. The CDR3 totals 15 residues. V was cut by 0 bases and J by 2 bases, with 5 bases left in between. Germline assignment: CDR1 SGHTA and CDR2 FQGNSA. Specimen: CD4+ T cells sorted from blood, collected at week 4, from a patient treated with tofacitinib. The receptor comes from a human donor with alopecia areata. The rearrangement uses TRBV7-2 and TRBJ2-6; no firm D call. The CDR3 protein is CASSLAGTGANVLTF. Here the CDR3 DNA reads TGTGCCAGCAGCTTAGCGGGGACTGGGGCCAACGTCCTGACTTTC.